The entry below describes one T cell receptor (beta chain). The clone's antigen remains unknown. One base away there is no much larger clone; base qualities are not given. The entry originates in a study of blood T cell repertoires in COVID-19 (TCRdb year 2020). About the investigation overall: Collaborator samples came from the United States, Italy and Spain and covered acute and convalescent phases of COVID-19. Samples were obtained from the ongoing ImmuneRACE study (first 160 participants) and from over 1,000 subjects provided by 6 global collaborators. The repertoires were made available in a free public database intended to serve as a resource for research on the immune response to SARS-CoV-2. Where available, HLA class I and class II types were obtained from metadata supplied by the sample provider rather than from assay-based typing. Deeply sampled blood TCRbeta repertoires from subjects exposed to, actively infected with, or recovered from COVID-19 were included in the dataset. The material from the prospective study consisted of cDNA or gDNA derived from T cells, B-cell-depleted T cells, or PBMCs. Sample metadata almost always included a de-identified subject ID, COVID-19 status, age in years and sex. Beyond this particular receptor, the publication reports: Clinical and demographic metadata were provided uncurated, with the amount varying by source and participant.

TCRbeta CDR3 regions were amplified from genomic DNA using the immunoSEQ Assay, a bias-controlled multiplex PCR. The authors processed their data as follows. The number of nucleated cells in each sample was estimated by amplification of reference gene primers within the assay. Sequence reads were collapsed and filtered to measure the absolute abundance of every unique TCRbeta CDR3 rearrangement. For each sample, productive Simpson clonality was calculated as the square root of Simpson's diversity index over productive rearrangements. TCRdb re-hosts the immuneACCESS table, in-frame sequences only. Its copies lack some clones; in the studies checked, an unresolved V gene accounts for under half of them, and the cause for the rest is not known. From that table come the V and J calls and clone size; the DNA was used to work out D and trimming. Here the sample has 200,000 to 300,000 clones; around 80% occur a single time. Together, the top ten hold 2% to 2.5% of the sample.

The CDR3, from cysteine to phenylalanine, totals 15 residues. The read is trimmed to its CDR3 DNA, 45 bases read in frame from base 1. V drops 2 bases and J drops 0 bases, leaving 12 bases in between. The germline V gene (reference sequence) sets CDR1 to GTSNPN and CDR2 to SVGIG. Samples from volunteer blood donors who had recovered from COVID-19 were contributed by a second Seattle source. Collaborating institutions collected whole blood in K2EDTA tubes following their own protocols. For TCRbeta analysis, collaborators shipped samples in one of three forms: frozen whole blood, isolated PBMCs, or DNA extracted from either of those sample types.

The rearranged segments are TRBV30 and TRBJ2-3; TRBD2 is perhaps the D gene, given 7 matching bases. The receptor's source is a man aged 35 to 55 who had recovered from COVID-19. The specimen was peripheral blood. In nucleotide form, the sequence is TGTGCCTGGAGTTTGGCGGGGGCTAGCACAGATACGCAGTATTTT. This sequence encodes CAWSLAGASTDTQYF.